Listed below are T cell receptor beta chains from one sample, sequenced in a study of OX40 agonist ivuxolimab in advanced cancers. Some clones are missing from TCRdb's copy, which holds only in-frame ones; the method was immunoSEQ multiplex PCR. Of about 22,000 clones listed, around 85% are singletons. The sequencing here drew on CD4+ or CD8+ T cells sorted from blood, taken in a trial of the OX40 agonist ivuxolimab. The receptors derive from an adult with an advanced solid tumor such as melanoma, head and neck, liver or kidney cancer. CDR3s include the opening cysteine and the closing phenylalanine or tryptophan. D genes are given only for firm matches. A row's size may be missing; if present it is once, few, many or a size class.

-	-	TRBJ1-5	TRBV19	TGTGCCAGTAGTATCGCACGGCCGGGGGTCAATCAGCCCCAGCATTTT	CASSIARPGVNQPQHF
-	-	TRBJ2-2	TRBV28	TGTGCCAGCAGCCCAAGCGCGACCGGGGAGCTGTTTTTT	CASSPSATGELFF
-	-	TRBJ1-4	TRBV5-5	TGTGCCAGCAGCTTTACAGCCATTAATGAAAAACTGTTTTTT	CASSFTAINEKLFF
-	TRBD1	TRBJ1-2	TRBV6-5	TGTGCCAGCAGTTACGGGAACCAGGGGGCCGAGGGCTACACCTTC	CASSYGNQGAEGYTF
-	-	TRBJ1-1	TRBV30	TGTGCCTGGAATTGGGGATCGGGCACTGAAGCTTTCTTT	CAWNWGSGTEAFF
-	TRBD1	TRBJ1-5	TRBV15	TGTGCCACCAGTCAGGGGGCGCGGGGTCAGCCCCAGCATTTT	CATSQGARGQPQHF
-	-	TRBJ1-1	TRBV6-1	TGTGCCAGCAGTGATGGGGAGAACACTGAAGCTTTCTTT	CASSDGENTEAFF
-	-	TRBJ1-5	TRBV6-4	TGTGCCAGCAGTGAATTCGGGGGAAGCAATCAGCCCCAGCATTTT	CASSEFGGSNQPQHF
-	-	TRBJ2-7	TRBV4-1	TGCGCCAGCAGCCAGACCGACAGGAGCTCCTACGAGCAGTACTTC	CASSQTDRSSYEQYF
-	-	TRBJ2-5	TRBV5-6	TGTGCCAGCAGCGTGTCTAGGATGACGGAGACCCAGTACTTC	CASSVSRMTETQYF
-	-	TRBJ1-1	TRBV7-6	TGTGCCAGCAGCCTAGGGAGGGGGTTGGCAGGACTTACGAACACTGAAGCTTTCTTT	CASSLGRGLAGLTNTEAFF
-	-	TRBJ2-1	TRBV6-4	TGTGCCAGCAGTGACTCGAGTCTCGATGAGCAGTTCTTC	CASSDSSLDEQFF
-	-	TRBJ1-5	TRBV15	TGTGCCACCAGCCCCAAACTCGCCGGGAGTAAGCCCCAGCATTTT	CATSPKLAGSKPQHF
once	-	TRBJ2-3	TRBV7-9	TGTGCCAGCAGCTTAGGGCGGGACCCCACAGATACGCAGTATTTT	CASSLGRDPTDTQYF
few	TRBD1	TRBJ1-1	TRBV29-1	TGCAGCGTCGATCCGGGACAGTTAGAGAACACTGAAGCTTTCTTT	CSVDPGQLENTEAFF
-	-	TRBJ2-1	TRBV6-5	TGTGCCAGCAGCCCTGACCAGAGCTCCTACAATGAGCAGTTCTTC	CASSPDQSSYNEQFF
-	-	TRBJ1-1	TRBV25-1	TGTGCCAGCTCCGCCGGTGAGAACACTGAAGCTTTCTTT	CASSAGENTEAFF